One T cell receptor beta chain is described in this entry. Its matching antigen is unknown. The data belong to a study of chemoradiotherapy in HPV16-positive cancers. Study-wide results and caveats: Only a couple of HPV16-positive patients supplied the functional HPV-specificity definition.

Clones were sequenced by immunoSEQ multiplex PCR, and TCRdb holds only the in-frame ones, with some missing. The repertoire holds some 70,000 clones, with 88% as singletons. V trimming: 4 bases; J trimming: 6 bases; junction bases outside the gene matches: 13. CDR1 is SGHTA, CDR2 FQGNSA, per germline. The CDR3 has 17 residues. Here the sequenced sample was blood, taken from a patient who underwent chemoradiotherapy. The rearrangement uses TRBV7-2 and TRBJ2-1; TRBD1 aligns across 9 bases. The TCR comes from a human donor with HPV-associated anogenital cancer. This chain's CDR3 is CASSSSHGQGTANEQFF. As DNA, the CDR3 is TGTGCCAGCAGCTCCTCCCATGGACAGGGGACTGCCAATGAGCAGTTCTTC.